The 9 T cell receptor beta chains given below trace back to one sample, sequenced in a study of OX40 agonist ivuxolimab in advanced cancers. The protocol was immunoSEQ multiplex PCR, while the TCRdb copy is restricted to in-frame clones and leaves out a portion. The sample comprises about 110,000 clones, under 95% of which are singletons, and under 0.85% rests with the top ten. This specimen was CD4+ or CD8+ T cells sorted from blood, taken in a trial of the OX40 agonist ivuxolimab. The origin of the receptors is an adult with an advanced solid tumor such as melanoma, head and neck, liver or kidney cancer.

This chain joins TRBV18 and TRBJ1-3; D is unclear. Trimming cost V 2 bases and J 1 base, with 12 bases left between them. Germline-derived CDR1 and CDR2 are KGHSH and LQKENI. The CDR3 totals 16 residues. The CDR3 loop reads CASSPNPSGSGNTIYF. In DNA form, the CDR3 reads TGTGCCAGCTCACCAAATCCCTCGGGGTCTGGAAACACCATATATTTT.

This clone was recorded only once. The rearrangement uses TRBV10-1 and TRBJ2-7, with D unclear. V was clipped by 4 bases and J by 1 base, with 5 bases between them. Germline V CDR1 and CDR2: WNHNN, SYGVQD (reference sequence). The CDR3 loop spans 12 amino acids. The DNA of the CDR3 is TGCGCCAGCAGTGCCTCTTCCTACGAGCAGTACTTC. The encoded protein is CASSASSYEQYF.

This clone has only a few counts. This chain joins TRBV7-9 and TRBJ1-1; 9 positions match TRBD1. V gave up 4 bases and J gave up 5 bases; unmatched junction bases: 14. CDR1 SEHNR and CDR2 FQNEAQ come from the germline V gene (reference sequence). The CDR3 sequence is 17 residues long. In DNA, the CDR3 is TGTGCCAGCAGCTCCCTAACACAGGGGGCAAGAGTGACTGAAGCTTTCTTT. This gives the protein CASSSLTQGARVTEAFF.

The chain carries TRBV6-5 and TRBJ2-1, with D perhaps matching TRBD2 (5 bases). Trimming removed 5 bases at V and 6 bases at J, with 8 bases between. The CDR3 totals 12 residues. CDR1 and CDR2 from the germline V gene are MNHEY and SVGAGI. The DNA for the CDR3 is TGTGCCAGCAGTCGGGCGGGCAATGAGCAGTTCTTC. Protein: CASSRAGNEQFF.

The chain carries TRBV21-1 and TRBJ1-2. TRBV21-1 is annotated as a pseudogene. The length of the CDR3 is 18 residues. The CDR3 coding sequence is TGTGCCAGCAGCACCCCAGGGGGGGGCCTATCTCCGCCATATGGCTACACCTTC. Its translation is CASSTPGGGLSPPYGYTF.

The V gene is TRBV27, the J gene TRBJ1-4; no clear D. The V gene's germline CDR1 is MNHEY and CDR2 SMNVEV (reference sequence). The CDR3 length is 15 residues. V lost 4 bases and J lost 2, with 11 bases in between. This CDR3 is CASSYTLQTNEKLFF. The CDR3 region has the DNA TGTGCCAGCAGTTATACCCTTCAGACTAATGAAAAACTGTTTTTT.

V is TRBV14 and J is TRBJ2-3, with 11 positions matching TRBD2. CDR3 length equals 15 residues. Germline trimming cut 4 bases from V and 6 bases from J; bases unmatched to any gene: 6. Per the germline V gene, CDR1 is SGHDN and CDR2 is FVKESK. DNA for the CDR3: TGTGCCAGCAGCCCGTGGGGACTAGCGGATGATACGCAGTATTTT. Translating gives CASSPWGLADDTQYF. The whole variable domain, filled in from reference TRBV14 and TRBJ2-3, reads EAGVTQFPSHSVIEKGQTVTLRCDPISGHDNLYWYRRVMGKEIKFLLHFVKESKQDESGMPNNRFLAERTGGTYSTLKVQPAELEDSGVYFCASSPWGLADDTQYFGPGTRLTVL.

This chain connects TRBV30 to TRBJ1-2; no definite D call. From germline, CDR1 is GTSNPN and CDR2 SVGIG (reference sequence). The CDR3 runs 14 residues. V lost 0 bases, J lost 7 bases, and 15 bases lay in between. CDR3: CAWSVGHKDFGYTF. CDR3 bases: TGTGCCTGGAGTGTAGGGCATAAAGATTTTGGCTACACCTTC.

J is TRBJ1-1 and V is TRBV25-1, with 8 bases aligning to TRBD1. The trim removed 3 bases at V and 8 bases at J, leaving 11 bases unmatched. CDR3 size: 15 residues. Germline assignment: CDR1 MGHDK and CDR2 SYGVNS. CDR3 amino acids: CASSDNIQGAPEAFF. The CDR3 bases are TGTGCCAGCAGTGATAATATTCAGGGGGCGCCCGAAGCTTTCTTT.